The rows below give T cell receptor beta chains drawn from one sample of a study of T cell responses to AZD1222 COVID-19 vaccine. The protocol was immunoSEQ multiplex PCR, while the TCRdb copy is restricted to in-frame clones and leaves out a portion. The sample includes 95,000 to 110,000 clones, approximately 89% seen only once; the top ten take around a sixth. The material sequenced was peripheral blood, taken on day 0 of AZD1222 vaccination. The origin of the receptors is an adult in good health. Each CDR3 is given without its conserved first and last residue. Not every row has a clone size; where given, it reads once, few, many or a size class.

cdr3_aa j_call clone_size v_call
ASSPGSWTGESPLH TRBJ1-6 . TRBV13
ASSDSTSGGEETQY TRBJ2-5 . TRBV6-4
ASSILGPNYGYT TRBJ1-2 . TRBV19
ASSVGTGLSSGNTIY TRBJ1-3 . TRBV9
ASSDGRRIYNEQF TRBJ2-1 few TRBV2
ASRTGRYNEQF TRBJ2-1 . TRBV27
ASRPVAGGPDTQY TRBJ2-3 . TRBV6-5
ASSPTVLGKGGAF TRBJ1-1 . TRBV7-8
ASSLGTAYEKLF TRBJ1-4 . TRBV27
ASSRTSGDPTDTQY TRBJ2-3 . TRBV27
ASSLSSRDQPQH TRBJ1-5 once TRBV7-9
ASSHYPGSYNEQF TRBJ2-1 once TRBV3-1/TRBV3-2
ASSVDGLLELF TRBJ2-2 . TRBV7-2
ASSHIQGRTEAF TRBJ1-1 . TRBV4-1
ASTPDRSSNQPQH TRBJ1-5 . TRBV2
ASSLVGGEMQY TRBJ2-7 . TRBV7-9
ASSDGGRDSRPDTQY TRBJ2-3 . TRBV10-1
ASISSGGQISGANVLT TRBJ2-6 . TRBV2
ASSQETSGGPVNEQF TRBJ2-1 . TRBV3-1/TRBV3-2
STGGYT TRBJ1-2 . TRBV20-1
ASISKGRLMNGYT TRBJ1-2 . TRBV25-1
ASSIRLGRRDYGYT TRBJ1-2 . TRBV19
ASSSTGNVMNTEAF TRBJ1-1 . TRBV5-1
AWSPRGRQGVYGYT TRBJ1-2 . TRBV30
ASSIQGADTQY TRBJ2-3 . TRBV7-7
ASSQAVNSDTQY TRBJ2-3 . TRBV3-1/TRBV3-2
ASSLERGDTEAF TRBJ1-1 . TRBV5-1
ASSTGRDQPQH TRBJ1-5 once TRBV18
ASSLDGGAYEQY TRBJ2-7 . TRBV11-2
ASSLGLGWGEDTEAF TRBJ1-1 . TRBV5-1
ASSPEVGAPYEQY TRBJ2-7 few TRBV13
ASTEGVRTEAF TRBJ1-1 . TRBV18
ASSPGQGASHEQF TRBJ2-1 . TRBV14
ASSLQGRSSYNEQF TRBJ2-1 . TRBV19
ASSDISNQPQH TRBJ1-5 . TRBV19
ASSSRTGAGNTIY TRBJ1-3 . TRBV19
ASSRGTENYGYT TRBJ1-2 once TRBV2
ASSFEFTSYEQY TRBJ2-7 . TRBV28
ASSQTPGQGFEAF TRBJ1-1 once TRBV4-1
ASSSPITLANYGYT TRBJ1-2 . TRBV28
ASSLREANTGELF TRBJ2-2 . TRBV11-3
ATSRDLLQGYGYT TRBJ1-2 . TRBV15
AISEDSEYNSPLH TRBJ1-6 . TRBV10-3
ASSQDPSQMNTEAF TRBJ1-1 . TRBV3-1/TRBV3-2
ATMDRGGNEKLF TRBJ1-4 . TRBV6-5
AISSTGKTGNTIY TRBJ1-3 . TRBV10-3
ASRLVGRGRTDTGELF TRBJ2-2 . TRBV12-2
ASSSGTDTDTQY TRBJ2-3 . TRBV11-3
ASAGTSGDEQF TRBJ2-1 . TRBV2
ASSGTAYEQY TRBJ2-7 . TRBV6-5
ASSQGGPALF TRBJ2-1 . TRBV25-1
ASSEGPTENSPLH TRBJ1-6 . TRBV9
ASSFYSGSGANVLT TRBJ2-6 . TRBV5-4
ASSQDFRGRNQPQH TRBJ1-5 . TRBV4-1
AISDSGQGNYEQY TRBJ2-7 . TRBV10-3
ASSPRDTNSPLH TRBJ1-6 . TRBV18
ASSLDFGGNQPQH TRBJ1-5 . TRBV11-2